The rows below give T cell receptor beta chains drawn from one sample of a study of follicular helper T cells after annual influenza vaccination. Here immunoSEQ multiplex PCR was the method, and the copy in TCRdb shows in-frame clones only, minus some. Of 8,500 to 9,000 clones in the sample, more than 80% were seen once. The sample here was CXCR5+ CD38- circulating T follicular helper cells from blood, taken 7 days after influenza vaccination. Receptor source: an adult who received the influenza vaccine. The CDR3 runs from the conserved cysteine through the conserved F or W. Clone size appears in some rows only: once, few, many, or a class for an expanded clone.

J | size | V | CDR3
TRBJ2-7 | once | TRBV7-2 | CASSRGTGPYEQYF
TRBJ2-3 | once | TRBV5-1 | CASSLIGWSGGRSTDTQYF
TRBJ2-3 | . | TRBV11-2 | CASSLRPPGALDTQYF
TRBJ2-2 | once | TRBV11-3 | CASSPGQGNTGELFF
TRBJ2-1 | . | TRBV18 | CASSPGGANEQFF
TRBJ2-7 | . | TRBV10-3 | CAIRRTAEGYEQYF
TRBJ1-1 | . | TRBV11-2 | CASSLVSGPGHTEAFF
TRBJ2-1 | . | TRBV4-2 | CASSQFTEQFF
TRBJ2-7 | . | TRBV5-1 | CASSLVGAHEQYF
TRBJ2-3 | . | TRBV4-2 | CASSQEYTDTQYF
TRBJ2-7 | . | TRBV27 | CASSFGGSSYEQYF
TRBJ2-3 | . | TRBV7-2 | CASSTARTSGGLADTQYF
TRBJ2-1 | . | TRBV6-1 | CASTPDRDNEQFF
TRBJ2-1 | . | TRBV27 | CASSLLPGTSGRANEQFF
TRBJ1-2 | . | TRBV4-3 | CASRQGAGGYTF
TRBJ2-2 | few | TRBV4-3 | CASSQGPGYSGELFF
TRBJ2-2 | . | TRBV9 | CASSVGGGSANTGELFF
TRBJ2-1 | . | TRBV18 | CASSPSTEQFF
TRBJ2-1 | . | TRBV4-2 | CASSPYGSSYNEQFF
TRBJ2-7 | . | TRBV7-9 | CASSLDPGQGSYEQYF
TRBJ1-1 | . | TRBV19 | CASQGTELKNTEAFF
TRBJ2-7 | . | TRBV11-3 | CASSFASAGEQYF